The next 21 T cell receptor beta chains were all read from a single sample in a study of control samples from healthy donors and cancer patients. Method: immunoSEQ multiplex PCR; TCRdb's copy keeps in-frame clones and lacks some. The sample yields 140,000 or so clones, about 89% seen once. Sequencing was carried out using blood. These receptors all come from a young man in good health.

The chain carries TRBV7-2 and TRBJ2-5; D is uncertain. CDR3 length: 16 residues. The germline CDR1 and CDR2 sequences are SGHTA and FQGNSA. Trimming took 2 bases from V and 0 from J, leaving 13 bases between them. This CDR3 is CASSLRVTEYQETQYF. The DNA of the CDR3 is TGTGCCAGCAGCTTAAGAGTTACGGAGTACCAAGAGACCCAGTACTTC.

The CDR3: CASSSLNSPLHF. The CDR3 DNA reads as TGTGCCAGCAGCTCCCTTAATTCACCCCTCCACTTT. This sequence joins TRBV5-4 and TRBJ1-6; D is ambiguous. Germline CDR1 reads SGHNT; CDR2 reads YYREEE (reference sequence). Trimming stripped 3 bases from V and 6 bases from J, with 4 bases between. The CDR3 is 12 residues long.

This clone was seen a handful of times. This CDR3 is CASSLSRETQYF. CDR3 sequence (DNA): TGCGCCAGCAGCTTAAGTAGGGAGACCCAGTACTTC. The chain carries TRBV5-1 and TRBJ2-5; D gene ambiguous. Between the trimmed V and J ends, which lost 2 bases and 5 bases, there was a span of 7 bases. The CDR3 consists of 12 residues. The germline gives CDR1 SGHRS, CDR2 YFSETQ. The variable domain in full, completed from reference TRBV5-1 and TRBJ2-5, reads KAGVTQTPRYLIKTRGQQVTLSCSPISGHRSVSWYQQTPGQGLQFLFEYFSETQRNKGNFPGRFSGRQFSNSRSEMNVSTLELGDSALYLCASSLSRETQYFGPGTRLLVL.

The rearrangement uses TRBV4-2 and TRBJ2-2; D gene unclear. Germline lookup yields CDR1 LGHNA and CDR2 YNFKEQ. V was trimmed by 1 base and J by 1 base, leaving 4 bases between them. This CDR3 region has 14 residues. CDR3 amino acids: CASSQAGNTGELFF. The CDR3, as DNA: TGTGCCAGCAGCCAAGCAGGGAACACCGGGGAGCTGTTTTTT.

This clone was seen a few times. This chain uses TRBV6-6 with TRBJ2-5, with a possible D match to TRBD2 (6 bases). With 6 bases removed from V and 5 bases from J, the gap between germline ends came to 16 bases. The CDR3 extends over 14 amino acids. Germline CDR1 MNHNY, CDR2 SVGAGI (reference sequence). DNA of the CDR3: TGTGCCAGCAGGGGCCTCGGGGGAGTCGAGACCCAGTACTTC. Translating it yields CASRGLGGVETQYF.

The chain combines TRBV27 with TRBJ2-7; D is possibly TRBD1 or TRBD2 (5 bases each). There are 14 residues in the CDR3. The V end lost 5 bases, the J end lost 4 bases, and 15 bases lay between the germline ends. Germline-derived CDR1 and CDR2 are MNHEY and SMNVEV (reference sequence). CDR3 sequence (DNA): TGTGCCAGCAGTAGAGGGGCCTCCTATTACGAGCAGTACTTC. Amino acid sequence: CASSRGASYYEQYF.

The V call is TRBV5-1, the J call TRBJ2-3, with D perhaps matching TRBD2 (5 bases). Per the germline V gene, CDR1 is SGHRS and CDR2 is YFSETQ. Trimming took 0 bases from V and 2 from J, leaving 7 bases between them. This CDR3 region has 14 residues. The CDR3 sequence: CASSLGLYTDTQYF. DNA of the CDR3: TGCGCCAGCAGCTTGGGACTATACACAGATACGCAGTATTTT.

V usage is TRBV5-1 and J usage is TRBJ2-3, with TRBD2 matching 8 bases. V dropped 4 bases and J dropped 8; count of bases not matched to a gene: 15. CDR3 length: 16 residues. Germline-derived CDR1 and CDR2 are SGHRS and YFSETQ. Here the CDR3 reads CASSPPGIAGQGTQYF. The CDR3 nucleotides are TGCGCCAGCAGCCCACCCGGTATAGCGGGGCAGGGTACGCAGTATTTT.

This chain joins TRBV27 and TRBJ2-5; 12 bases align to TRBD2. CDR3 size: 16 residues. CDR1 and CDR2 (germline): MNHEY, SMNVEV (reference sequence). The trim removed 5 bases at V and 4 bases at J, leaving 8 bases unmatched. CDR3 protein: CASSPLAGGPGETQYF. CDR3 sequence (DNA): TGTGCCAGCAGTCCTCTAGCGGGGGGGCCCGGAGAGACCCAGTACTTC.

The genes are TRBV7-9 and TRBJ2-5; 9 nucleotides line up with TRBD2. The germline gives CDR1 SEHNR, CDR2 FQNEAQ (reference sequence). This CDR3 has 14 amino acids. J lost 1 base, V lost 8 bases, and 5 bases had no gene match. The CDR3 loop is CASSRLAAQETQYF. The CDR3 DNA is TGTGCCAGCTCACGACTAGCGGCCCAAGAGACCCAGTACTTC.

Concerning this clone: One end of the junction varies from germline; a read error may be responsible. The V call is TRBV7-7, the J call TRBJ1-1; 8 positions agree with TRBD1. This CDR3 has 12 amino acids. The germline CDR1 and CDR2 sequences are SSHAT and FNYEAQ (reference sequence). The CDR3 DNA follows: TGTGCTAGCAGTCCCACAGGGGGAAAAGCTTTCTTT. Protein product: CASSPTGGKAFF. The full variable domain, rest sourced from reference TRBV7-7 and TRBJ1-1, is GAGVSQSPRYKVTKRGQDVTLRCDPISSHATLYWYQQALGQGPEFLTYFNYEAQPDKSGLPSDRFSAERPEGSISTLTIQRTEQRDSAMYRCASSPTGGKAFFGQGTRLTVV.

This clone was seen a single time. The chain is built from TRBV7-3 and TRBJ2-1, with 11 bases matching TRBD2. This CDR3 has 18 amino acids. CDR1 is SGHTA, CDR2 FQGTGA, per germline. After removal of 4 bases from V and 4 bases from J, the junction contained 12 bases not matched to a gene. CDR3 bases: TGTGCCAGCAGCTCGACAGGGACTAGCGGAGGCCGGTACAATGAGCAGTTCTTC. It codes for CASSSTGTSGGRYNEQFF. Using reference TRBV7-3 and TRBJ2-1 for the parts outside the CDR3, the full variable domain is GAGVSQTPSNKVTEKGKYVELRCDPISGHTALYWYRQSLGQGPEFLIYFQGTGAADDSGLPNDRFFAVRPEGSVSTLKIQRTERGDSAVYLCASSSTGTSGGRYNEQFFGPGTRLTVL.

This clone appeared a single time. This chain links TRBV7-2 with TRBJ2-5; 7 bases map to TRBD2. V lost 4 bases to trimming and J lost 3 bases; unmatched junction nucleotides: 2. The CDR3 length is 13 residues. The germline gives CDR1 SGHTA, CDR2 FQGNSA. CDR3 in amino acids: CASSSGGKETQYF. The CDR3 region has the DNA TGTGCCAGCAGCTCCGGGGGGAAAGAGACCCAGTACTTC.

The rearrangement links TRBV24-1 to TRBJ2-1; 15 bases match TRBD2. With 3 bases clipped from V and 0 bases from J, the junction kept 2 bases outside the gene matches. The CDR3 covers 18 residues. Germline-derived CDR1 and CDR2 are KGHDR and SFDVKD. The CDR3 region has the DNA TGTGCCACCAGTGATCCGGGACTAGCGGGAGGCTCCTACAATGAGCAGTTCTTC. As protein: CATSDPGLAGGSYNEQFF.

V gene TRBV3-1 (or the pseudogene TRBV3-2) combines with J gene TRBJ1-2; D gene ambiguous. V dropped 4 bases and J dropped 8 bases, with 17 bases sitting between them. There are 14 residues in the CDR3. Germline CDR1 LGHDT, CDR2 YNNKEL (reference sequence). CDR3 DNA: TGTGCCAGCAGCCGTAACAGAATTACTATCGGCTACACCTTC. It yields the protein CASSRNRITIGYTF.

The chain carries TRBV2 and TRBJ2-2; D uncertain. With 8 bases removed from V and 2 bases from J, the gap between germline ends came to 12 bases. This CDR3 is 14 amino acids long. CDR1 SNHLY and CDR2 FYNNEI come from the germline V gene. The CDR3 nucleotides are TGTGCCAGCGGGCAGGAAATTAACACCGGGGAGCTGTTTTTT. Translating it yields CASGQEINTGELFF.

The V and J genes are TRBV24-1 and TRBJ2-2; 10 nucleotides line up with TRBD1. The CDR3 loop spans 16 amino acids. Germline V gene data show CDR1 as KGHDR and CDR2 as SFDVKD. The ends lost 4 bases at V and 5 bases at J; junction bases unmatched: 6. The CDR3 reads CATSDSGQGSTGELFF. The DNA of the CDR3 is TGTGCCACCAGTGACTCGGGACAGGGGAGTACCGGGGAGCTGTTTTTT.

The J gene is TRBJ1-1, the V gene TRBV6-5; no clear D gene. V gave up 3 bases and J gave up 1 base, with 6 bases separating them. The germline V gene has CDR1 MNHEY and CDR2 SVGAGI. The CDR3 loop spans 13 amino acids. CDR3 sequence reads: CASSYDGNTEAFF. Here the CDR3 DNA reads TGTGCCAGCAGTTATGACGGGAACACTGAAGCTTTCTTT.

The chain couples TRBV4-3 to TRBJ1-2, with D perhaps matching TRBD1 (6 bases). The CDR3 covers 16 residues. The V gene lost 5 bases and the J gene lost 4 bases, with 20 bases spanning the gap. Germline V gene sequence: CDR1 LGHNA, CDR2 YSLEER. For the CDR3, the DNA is TGCGCCAGCAGCAGTGGGACAACCCGGGGGATCTATGGCTACACCTTC. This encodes CASSSGTTRGIYGYTF.

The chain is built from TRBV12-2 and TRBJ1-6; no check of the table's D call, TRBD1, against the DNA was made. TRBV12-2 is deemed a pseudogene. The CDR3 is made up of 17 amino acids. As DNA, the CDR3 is TGTGCAAGTCGCTTGGACAGAACAGGGACCGGTAATTCACCCCTCCACTTT. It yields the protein CASRLDRTGTGNSPLHF.

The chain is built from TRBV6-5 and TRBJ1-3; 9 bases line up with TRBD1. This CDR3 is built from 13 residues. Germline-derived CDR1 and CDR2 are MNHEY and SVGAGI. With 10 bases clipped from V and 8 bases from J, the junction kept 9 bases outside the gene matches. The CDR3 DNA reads TGTGCCACCCGGGACAGGGAAGGGGACACCATATATTTT. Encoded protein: CATRDREGDTIYF.